The 15 T cell receptor beta chains presented below share a single source sample, sequenced in a study of blood T cell repertoires in COVID-19. Repertoires were generated with immunoSEQ multiplex PCR, while TCRdb's copy carries only in-frame clones and drops some. Of about 250,000 clones listed, 87% are singletons. Sequencing was carried out using peripheral blood. The receptors shown here come from a man between 18 and 29 years old with active or convalescent COVID-19.

In DNA, the CDR3 is TGCGCCAGCGGAGCAAGTAGGAGGAAAAACATTCAGTACTTC. Its translation is CASGASRRKNIQYF. The chain joins TRBV10-2 to TRBJ2-4; D is perhaps TRBD2 (5 bases). The CDR3 has 14 residues. V was pared by 8 bases and J by 4 bases, with 15 bases between. CDR1 is WSHSY and CDR2 is SAAADI in the germline V gene.

This chain joins TRBV15 and TRBJ2-1; 8 bases are a match to TRBD2. This CDR3 is 18 amino acids long. Trimming removed 2 bases from V and 3 bases from J; junction bases left unmatched: 12. Germline CDR1 is LNHNV and CDR2 is YYDKDF (reference sequence). The CDR3 reads CATSRSPSGRDFYNEQFF. The CDR3 DNA sequence: TGTGCCACCAGCAGATCCCCCAGCGGGAGAGACTTCTACAATGAGCAGTTCTTC. Looking up the rest from reference TRBV15 and TRBJ2-1 gives the full variable domain: DAMVIQNPRYQVTQFGKPVTLSCSQTLNHNVMYWYQQKSSQAPKLLFHYYDKDFNNEADTPDNFQSRRPNTSFCFLDIRSPGLGDTAMYLCATSRSPSGRDFYNEQFFGPGTRLTVL.

The CDR3 DNA reads as TGTGCCAGTAGTATTGACGGGATCAACACTGAAGCTTTCTTT. It codes for CASSIDGINTEAFF. The chain recombines TRBV19 with TRBJ1-1; D remains ambiguous. The CDR3 has 14 amino acids. The V and J ends lost 3 bases and 2 bases respectively, with 10 bases between them. Germline assignment: CDR1 LNHDA and CDR2 SQIVND (reference sequence).

The chain couples TRBV4-3 to TRBJ1-2; no definite D call. Germline CDR1 and CDR2: LGHNA and YSLEER. The length of the CDR3 is 15 residues. The V and J ends lost 3 bases and 4 bases respectively, with 15 bases between them. CDR3 sequence reads: CASSQPGPPSYGYTF. The DNA for the CDR3 is TGCGCCAGCAGCCAGCCGGGTCCCCCTTCCTATGGCTACACCTTC.

This clone was seen once. The rearrangement joins TRBV18 to TRBJ1-4, with D maybe TRBD1 (6 bases). The CDR3 totals 16 residues. V lost 3 bases to trimming and J lost 7 bases, with 18 bases between them. Germline CDR1 is KGHSH and CDR2 is LQKENI. CDR3 loop: CASSPQKPRDTEKLFF. CDR3 DNA sequence: TGTGCCAGCTCACCCCAAAAACCTCGGGACACTGAAAAACTGTTTTTT.

The V call is TRBV4-2, the J call TRBJ2-1; 12 positions agree with TRBD2. Germline lookup yields CDR1 LGHNA and CDR2 YNFKEQ. The CDR3 is 16 amino acids. After removal of 1 base from V and 6 bases from J, the junction contained 4 bases not matched to a gene. The CDR3: CASSQGRLAGANEQFF. CDR3 nucleotide sequence: TGTGCCAGCAGCCAAGGGAGACTAGCGGGAGCCAATGAGCAGTTCTTC.

The chain recombines TRBV10-3 with TRBJ1-6; D ambiguous. There are 15 residues in the CDR3. CDR1 is ENHRY and CDR2 is SYGVKD in the germline V gene. Trimming shortened V by 5 bases and J by 9 bases, and 17 bases separated the two germline ends. CDR3 sequence (DNA): TGTGCCATCAGTCCCGAGGAAGGAGTGGGTTCACCCCTCCACTTT. Amino acids: CAISPEEGVGSPLHF.

In this sample, this clone turned up a few times. The rearrangement uses TRBV7-9 and TRBJ2-5; 9 nucleotides match TRBD2. Losses at the gene ends were 5 bases for V and 5 bases for J; bases not matched to a gene: 12. The CDR3 length is 16 residues. Germline V gives CDR1 SEHNR, CDR2 FQNEAQ (reference sequence). The CDR3 DNA is TGTGCCAGCAGCACAGGGACTAGCCTTCTGCGGGAGACCCAGTACTTC. Protein sequence: CASSTGTSLLRETQYF. Drawing the rest from reference TRBV7-9 and TRBJ2-5, the complete variable domain is DTGVSQNPRHKITKRGQNVTFRCDPISEHNRLYWYRQTLGQGPEFLTYFQNEAQLEKSRLLSDRFSAERPKGSFSTLEIQRTEQGDSAMYLCASSTGTSLLRETQYFGPGTRLLVL.

J is TRBJ2-2 and V is TRBV10-1, with 9 bases lining up with TRBD1. With V trimmed by 4 bases and J by 2 bases, 2 bases remained unmatched. The germline V gene has CDR1 WNHNN and CDR2 SYGVQD (reference sequence). The CDR3 loop spans 15 amino acids. The CDR3 spells CASSADRGNTGELFF. The CDR3 DNA sequence: TGCGCCAGCAGTGCGGACAGGGGAAACACCGGGGAGCTGTTTTTT.

The chain uses TRBV4-3 and TRBJ1-1, with TRBD1 as a possible D gene (5 bases). Germline-derived CDR1 and CDR2 are LGHNA and YSLEER. V lost 0 bases to trimming and J lost 1 base, with 12 bases between them. The CDR3 totals 16 residues. CDR3: CASSQDVGGANTEAFF. The CDR3 DNA sequence: TGCGCCAGCAGCCAAGATGTTGGAGGGGCGAACACTGAAGCTTTCTTT.

The chain combines TRBV28 with TRBJ2-7, with D perhaps matching TRBD2 (5 bases). V lost 5 bases, J lost 3 bases, and 17 bases lay in between. Germline CDR1 is MDHEN and CDR2 is SYDVKM. The CDR3 is made up of 15 amino acids. In DNA form, the CDR3 reads TGTGCCAGCAGTCCCGCGGAGGTTCTTCTCTACGAGCAGTACTTC. Encoded protein: CASSPAEVLLYEQYF.

This clone occurred once. This sequence joins TRBV6-2 or TRBV6-3 and TRBJ2-3; D may be TRBD2 (6 bases). Per germline, CDR1 MNHEY and CDR2 SVGEGT. Trimming removed 2 bases at V and 3 bases at J, with 15 bases between. CDR3 length: 16 amino acids. The CDR3 loop is CASSYGGARGTDTQYF. In DNA, the CDR3 is TGTGCCAGCAGTTACGGCGGGGCTAGGGGTACAGATACGCAGTATTTT.

The CDR3, as DNA: TGTGCCAGCAGCCCTTGGACTAGCTTGGGTACAGATACGCAGTATTTT. Protein sequence: CASSPWTSLGTDTQYF. The chain links TRBV9 to TRBJ2-3, with 8 bases matching TRBD2. The CDR3 sequence is 16 residues long. Germline V gene data show CDR1 as SGDLS and CDR2 as YYNGEE. Trimming at V came to 4 bases and at J to 3 bases, leaving 10 bases not matched to a gene.

The chain couples TRBV20-1 to TRBJ2-1; weak D call: TRBD1 (6 bases). The V end lost 6 bases, the J end lost 7 bases, and 10 bases lay between the germline ends. Per germline, CDR1 DFQATT and CDR2 SNEGSKA (reference sequence). The CDR3 consists of 11 residues. CDR3 residues: CSAARGNEQFF. CDR3 DNA sequence: TGCAGTGCGGCCAGGGGAAATGAGCAGTTCTTC.

The CDR3 is CASSQVGSSGDTQYF. DNA of the CDR3: TGCGCCAGCAGCCAAGTCGGGTCTAGCGGAGATACGCAGTATTTT. The chain joins TRBV4-3 to TRBJ2-3; 7 bases line up with TRBD2. Germline V gives CDR1 LGHNA, CDR2 YSLEER. The CDR3 is 15 amino acids. V shed 1 base, J shed 5 bases, and the junction held 6 bases outside the gene matches.